Sequencing of this T cell receptor beta chain was carried out in a study of cytomegalovirus exposure and HLA in healthy donors. As to this clone: The target antigen is unknown.

With V trimmed by 0 bases and J by 4 bases, 9 bases remained unmatched. The CDR3 sequence is 16 residues long. Germline CDR1 reads MNHNS; CDR2 reads SASEGT. A multiplex PCR was run with 60 Vbeta primers and 13 Jbeta primers. Sequencing was performed with immunoSEQ multiplex PCR; in TCRdb, only in-frame clones are kept and a portion is missing. The data contain tens of thousands of clones, over 60% of them singletons. The study's findings and limits: Segments of the TCR beta V type were, in most cases, productive about 90% or about 30% of the time in an earlier analysis. In a later analysis, at a false discovery rate of 0.05, 16,951 TCR beta sequences were associated with HLA alleles.

The clonotype originates from a young woman in good health and CMV-seronegative. Sequenced input: PBMCs. The genes are TRBV6-1 and TRBJ2-7; TRBD1 matches 7 bases. The CDR3 region is CASSEAGDRHLYEQYF. The CDR3 DNA reads as TGTGCCAGCAGTGAAGCGGGGGACAGACACCTGTACGAGCAGTACTTC.